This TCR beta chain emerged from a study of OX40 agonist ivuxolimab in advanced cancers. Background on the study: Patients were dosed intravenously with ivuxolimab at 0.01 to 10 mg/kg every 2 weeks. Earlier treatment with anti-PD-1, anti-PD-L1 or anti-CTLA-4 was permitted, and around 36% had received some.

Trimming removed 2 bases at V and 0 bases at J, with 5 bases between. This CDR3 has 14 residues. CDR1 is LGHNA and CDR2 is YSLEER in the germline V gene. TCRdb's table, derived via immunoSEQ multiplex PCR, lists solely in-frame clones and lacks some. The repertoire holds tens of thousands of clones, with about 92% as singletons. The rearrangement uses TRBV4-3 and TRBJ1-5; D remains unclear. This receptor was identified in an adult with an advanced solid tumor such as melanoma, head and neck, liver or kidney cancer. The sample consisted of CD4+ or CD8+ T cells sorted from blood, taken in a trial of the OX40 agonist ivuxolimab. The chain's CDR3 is CASSQRVSNQPQHF. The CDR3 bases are TGCGCCAGCAGCCAACGGGTTAGCAATCAGCCCCAGCATTTT.